A single sample gave rise to the 12 T cell receptor beta chains below, sequenced in a study of T cell repertoires in cytomegalovirus infection. From the reads, TCRdb called clonotypes with MiXCR, one entry per CDR3 protein. The sample consists of about 770,000 distinct CDR3 sequences, 25% to 35% of them appearing once. Their target antigens are unknown. Sequenced here: cultured CD8+ T cells from PBMCs, sampled from culture after CMV antigen stimulation. The receptors shown here come from a human donor in good health (CMV status not recorded). Some clones in this sample may be carry-over from other donors' samples.

The V gene is TRBV20-1, the J gene TRBJ2-1; D is uncertain. Germline CDR1 DFQATT, CDR2 SNEGSKA (reference sequence). The V and J ends lost 0 bases and 4 bases respectively, with 16 bases between them. The CDR3 loop spans 16 amino acids. CDR3 in amino acids: CSARDLRWADYNEQFF. The CDR3 bases are TGCAGTGCTAGAGATCTCCGCTGGGCGGATTACAATGAGCAGTTCTTC.

The chain links TRBV3-1 to TRBJ2-1; D may be TRBD2 (6 bases). The CDR3 is 15 residues long. V lost 1 base, J lost 5 bases, and 12 bases lay in between. CDR1 and CDR2 (germline): LGHDT, YNNKEL (reference sequence). CDR3 sequence (DNA): TGTGCCAGCAGCCAAGGTTCGGGACTCGACAATGAGCAGTTCTTC. It encodes CASSQGSGLDNEQFF.

This CDR3 is CASSFAAGNTEAFF. In DNA form, the CDR3 reads TGTGCCAGCAGTTTCGCCGCAGGGAACACTGAAGCTTTCTTT. The chain combines TRBV12-3 or TRBV12-4 with TRBJ1-1; D is unresolved. This CDR3 is built from 14 residues. Trimming cost V 3 bases and J 1 base, with 9 bases left between them.

This clonotype was recorded a few times. This chain joins TRBV12-5 and TRBJ2-1; the match to TRBD1 covers 8 bases. CDR1 is LGHNT, CDR2 FRNRAP, per germline. The CDR3 extends over 14 amino acids. V dropped 5 bases and J dropped 6; count of bases not matched to a gene: 6. The CDR3 sequence is CASGLPGQGNEQFF. In DNA form, the CDR3 reads TGTGCTAGTGGTCTACCAGGACAGGGCAATGAGCAGTTCTTC.

This clonotype was seen ten or more times. The rearrangement joins TRBV7-2 to TRBJ1-5, with 7 bases identical to TRBD1. CDR1 is SGHTA, CDR2 FQGNSA, per germline. V was clipped by 2 bases and J by 2 bases; unmatched bases: 6. CDR3 length: 16 amino acids. CDR3: CASSLWPDRGNQPQHF. Written as DNA, the CDR3 is TGTGCCAGCAGCTTATGGCCCGACAGGGGCAATCAGCCCCAGCATTTT.

The rearrangement joins TRBV7-9 to TRBJ2-7; D remains unclear. The V gene's germline CDR1 is SEHNR and CDR2 FQNEAQ (reference sequence). The CDR3 has 12 amino acids. V lost 4 bases and J lost 3, with 7 bases in between. The CDR3 sequence: CASSSVHYEQYF. As DNA, the CDR3 is TGTGCCAGCAGCTCTGTCCACTACGAGCAGTACTTC. Full variable domain (missing parts from reference TRBV7-9 and TRBJ2-7): DTGVSQNPRHKITKRGQNVTFRCDPISEHNRLYWYRQTLGQGPEFLTYFQNEAQLEKSRLLSDRFSAERPKGSFSTLEIQRTEQGDSAMYLCASSSVHYEQYFGPGTRLTVT.

This clonotype was detected ten times or more. The chain couples TRBV11-2 to TRBJ2-3; perhaps TRBD1 as D (6 bases). V shed 5 bases and J shed 3 bases, with 12 bases lying between them. This CDR3 region has 14 residues. CDR1 is SGHAT, CDR2 FQNNGV, per germline. This CDR3 reads CASSPGQRTDTQYF. DNA of the CDR3: TGTGCCAGCAGCCCAGGACAGAGAACAGATACGCAGTATTTT.

The chain links TRBV27 to TRBJ2-1; TRBD2 matches 8 bases. CDR3 size: 14 residues. J lost 4 bases, V lost 5 bases, and 4 bases had no gene match. Looked up from germline, CDR1 is MNHEY and CDR2 is SMNVEV (reference sequence). CDR3 in amino acids: CASSREGTYNEQFF. The CDR3 DNA reads TGTGCCAGCAGTCGGGAGGGGACATACAATGAGCAGTTCTTC.

V is TRBV4-3 and J is TRBJ2-3; no definite D call. CDR1 is LGHNA and CDR2 is YSLEER in the germline V gene. Trimming cost V 0 bases and J 2 bases, with 12 bases left between them. The CDR3 is 16 residues long. CDR3 nucleotides: TGCGCCAGCAGCCAAGAAAGATTCGACCTCACAGATACGCAGTATTTT. It translates to CASSQERFDLTDTQYF.

On this clonotype: Its ends do not fully match the called genes, so a read error is possible. The V call is TRBV7-6, the J call TRBJ1-5, with 7 bases matching TRBD1. Germline CDR1 and CDR2: SGHVS and FNYEAQ. The CDR3 covers 15 residues. CDR3 residues: CASSPTGKSNQPQHF. The CDR3, as DNA: TGTGCTAGCAGCCCGACAGGGAAGAGCAATCAGCCCCAGCATTTT.

In its sample, this clonotype was seen a few times. This chain joins TRBV10-1 and TRBJ1-3; D is possibly TRBD1 (5 bases). Germline lookup yields CDR1 WNHNN and CDR2 SYGVQD (reference sequence). The V gene lost 2 bases and the J gene lost 0 bases, with 8 bases spanning the gap. The length of the CDR3 is 15 residues. This CDR3 is CASSEGQISGNTIYF. The CDR3 DNA follows: TGCGCCAGCAGTGAGGGACAAATCTCTGGAAACACCATATATTTT.

This chain joins TRBV7-4 and TRBJ2-7; TRBD1 agrees at 10 bases. Germline V gene sequence: CDR1 SGHVT, CDR2 SQSDAQ. This CDR3 spans 14 amino acids. Germline trimming cut 7 bases from V and 2 bases from J; bases unmatched to any gene: 5. The CDR3 sequence is CASTQTGGAYEQYV. The CDR3 DNA is TGTGCCAGCACCCAGACAGGGGGCGCCTACGAGCAGTACGTC.